This T cell receptor beta chain was identified during a study of cytomegalovirus exposure and HLA in healthy donors. Study conclusions and caveats: 150 to 200 TCR beta chains were listed as cytomegalovirus-associated.

This CDR3 region has 14 residues. The germline gives CDR1 MNHEY, CDR2 SVGAGI. Trimming stripped 0 bases from V and 2 bases from J, with 8 bases between. The donors were members of the validation cohort, which comprised 90 to 150 subjects and was separate from the first cohort of about 700 subjects. About this clone: As yet, its antigen is unknown.

Only in-frame clones appear in the TCRdb table, and some are missing; sequencing was by immunoSEQ multiplex PCR. Of roughly 80,000 clones listed, approximately 93% are singletons. The sequencing sample was made of PBMCs. The source of this sequence is a young man in good health and CMV-seronegative. The chain carries TRBV6-5 and TRBJ2-7; D remains unclear. The CDR3 DNA reads as TGTGCCAGCAGTTACTCGAGAGGTCCCTACGAGCAGTACTTC. Its translation: CASSYSRGPYEQYF.